This T cell receptor (beta chain) was sequenced for a study of shared clonotypes between healthy human individuals. Data came from immunoSEQ multiplex PCR; TCRdb stores just in-frame clones and leaves some out. The sample consists of roughly 2 million clones, 95% of them appearing once. This TCR derives from a man younger than 30 in good health. The sequencing sample was made of naive CD4+ T cells sorted from blood. Subset defined: CD45RA+ positively selected.

The CDR3 DNA reads TGTGCCAGCAGTCCCACAGCGAACACTGAAGCTTTCTTT. Its translation: CASSPTANTEAFF. This chain joins TRBV28 and TRBJ1-1; D is uncertain. CDR3 size: 13 residues. The V and J ends lost 5 bases and 1 base respectively, with 8 bases between them. Germline assignment: CDR1 MDHEN and CDR2 SYDVKM.